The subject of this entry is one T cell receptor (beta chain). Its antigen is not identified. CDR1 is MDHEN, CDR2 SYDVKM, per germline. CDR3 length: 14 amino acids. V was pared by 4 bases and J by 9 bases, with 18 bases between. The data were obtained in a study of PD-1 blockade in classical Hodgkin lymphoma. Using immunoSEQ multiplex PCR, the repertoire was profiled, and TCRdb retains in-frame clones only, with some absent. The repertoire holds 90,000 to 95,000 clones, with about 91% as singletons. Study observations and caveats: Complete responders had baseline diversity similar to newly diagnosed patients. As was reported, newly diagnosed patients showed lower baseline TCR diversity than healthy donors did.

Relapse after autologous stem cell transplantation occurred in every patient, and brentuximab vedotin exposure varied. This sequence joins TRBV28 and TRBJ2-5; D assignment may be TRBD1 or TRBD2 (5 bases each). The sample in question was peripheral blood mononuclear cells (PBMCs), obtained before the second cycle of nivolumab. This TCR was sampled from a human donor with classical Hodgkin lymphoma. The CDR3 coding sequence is TGTGCCAGCAGTTCGGGGCAGGGAAATGGGGCCCAGTACTTC. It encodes CASSSGQGNGAQYF.